The text below deals with one T cell receptor (beta chain). The target antigen is unknown. CDR3 size: 14 residues. The junction had 7 bases not matched to a gene; V was cut back by 5 bases and J by 4 bases. The germline gives CDR1 SGHNT, CDR2 YYREEE (reference sequence). This record belongs to a study of cytomegalovirus exposure and HLA in healthy donors. General observations from the study: Per published reports, the classifier diagnosed cytomegalovirus status with high specificity and sensitivity. In a later analysis, parvovirus B19, influenza, CMV and Epstein-Barr virus appeared linked to several top co-occurrence clusters.

The PCR made use of 60 Vbeta and 13 Jbeta primers. Clones were read by immunoSEQ multiplex PCR, and TCRdb kept only the in-frame ones, dropping some. The table lists 120,000 or so clones, roughly 70% of them singletons. The sequence came from a man aged 25-40 years in good health and CMV-seronegative. Sequenced material: PBMCs. The gene calls are TRBV5-4 and TRBJ2-7; 9 nucleotides line up with TRBD1. CDR3 residues: CASSQNRGRYEQYF. In DNA form, the CDR3 reads TGTGCCAGCAGTCAAAACAGGGGGCGGTACGAGCAGTACTTC.